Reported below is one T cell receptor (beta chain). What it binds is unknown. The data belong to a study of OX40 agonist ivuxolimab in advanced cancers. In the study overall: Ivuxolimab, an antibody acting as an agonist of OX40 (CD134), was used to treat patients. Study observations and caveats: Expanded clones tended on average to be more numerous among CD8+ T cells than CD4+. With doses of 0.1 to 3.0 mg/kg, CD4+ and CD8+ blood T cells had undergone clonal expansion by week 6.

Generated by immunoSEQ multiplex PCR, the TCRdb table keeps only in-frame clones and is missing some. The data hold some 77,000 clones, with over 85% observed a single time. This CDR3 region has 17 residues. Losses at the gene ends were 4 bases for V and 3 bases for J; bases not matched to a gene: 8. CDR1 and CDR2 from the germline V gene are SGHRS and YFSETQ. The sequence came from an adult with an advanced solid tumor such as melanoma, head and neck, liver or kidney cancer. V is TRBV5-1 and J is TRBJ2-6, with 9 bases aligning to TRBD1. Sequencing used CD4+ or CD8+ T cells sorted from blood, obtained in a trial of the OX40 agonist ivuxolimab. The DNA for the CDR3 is TGCGCCAGCAGCGGTAGGACAGGGGAGTTTGGGGCCAACGTCCTGACTTTC. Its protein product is CASSGRTGEFGANVLTF.